This T cell receptor (beta chain) was recorded in a study of blood T cell repertoires in COVID-19. Whole-study context: Researchers got acute and convalescent COVID-19 samples from the United States, Italy and Spain.

The CDR3 is 12 amino acids. V lost 6 bases and J 0 bases, leaving 3 bases between the germline ends. Germline values: CDR1 LNHDA, CDR2 SQIVND (reference sequence). By proportion, this clone is medium-sized. Libraries were prepared by immunoSEQ multiplex PCR; TCRdb keeps only in-frame clonotypes and omits some of them. Of around 26,000 clones in the sample, over 75% were seen once. The specimen was peripheral blood. The chain links TRBV19 to TRBJ1-5; D call uncertain. The receptor was derived from a woman in her sixties or seventies with COVID-19, enrolled during active disease. The CDR3 DNA reads TGTGCCAGTAGGGCTAGCAATCAGCCCCAGCATTTT. This codes for CASRASNQPQHF.